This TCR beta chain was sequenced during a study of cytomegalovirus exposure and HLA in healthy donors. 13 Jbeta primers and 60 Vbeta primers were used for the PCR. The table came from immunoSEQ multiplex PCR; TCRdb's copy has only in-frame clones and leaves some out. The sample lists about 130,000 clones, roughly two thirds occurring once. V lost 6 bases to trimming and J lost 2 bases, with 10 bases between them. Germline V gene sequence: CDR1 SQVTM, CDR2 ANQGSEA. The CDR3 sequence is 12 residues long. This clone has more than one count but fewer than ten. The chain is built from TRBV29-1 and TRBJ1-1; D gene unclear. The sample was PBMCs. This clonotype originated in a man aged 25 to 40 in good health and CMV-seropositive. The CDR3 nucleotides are TGCAGCGTGACGCGGCCTAACACTGAAGCTTTCTTT. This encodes CSVTRPNTEAFF. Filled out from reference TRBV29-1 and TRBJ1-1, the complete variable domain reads SAVISQKPSRDICQRGTSLTIQCQVDSQVTMMFWYRQQPGQSLTLIATANQGSEATYESGFVIDKFPISRPNLTFSTLTVSNMSPEDSSIYLCSVTRPNTEAFFGQGTRLTVV.